This TCR beta chain was recorded in a study of CD8+CD57+ T cells in acquired aplastic anemia. Germline lookup yields CDR1 SNHLY and CDR2 FYNNEI. The V and J ends lost 6 bases and 10 bases respectively, with 13 bases between them. The CDR3 contains 13 residues. This clonotype was seen a few times. For CDR3 and TCR beta VDJ profiling, genomic DNA was the template used. TCRdb redid the calling of the reads with MiXCR, one entry per CDR3 protein. The sample lists some 140,000 distinct CDR3 sequences; approximately 52% were seen once. All sequencing subjects had displayed CD8+CD57+ cell expansion on flow cytometry.

The V and J genes are TRBV2 and TRBJ1-6; perhaps TRBD1 as D (5 bases). Sequencing was carried out using sorted CD4+, CD8+, or CD8+CD57+ T cells (not recorded which) from PBMCs. This TCR came from a human donor with aplastic anemia. This CDR3 is CASRPREESPLHF. The CDR3 DNA reads TGTGCCAGCAGGCCCAGGGAGGAATCACCCCTCCACTTT.